The 17 T cell receptor beta chains in this list originate from one sample, sequenced in a study of cytomegalovirus exposure and HLA in healthy donors. A multiplex PCR was run with 60 Vbeta primers and 13 Jbeta primers. Generated by immunoSEQ multiplex PCR, the TCRdb table keeps only in-frame clones and is missing some. The sample holds about 200,000 clones, 65% to 85% seen once. Sequenced: PBMCs. These receptor sequences come from a man in his forties or fifties in good health and CMV-seropositive.

CDR3 sequence reads: CASSISRGDQPQHF. DNA for the CDR3: TGTGCCAGTAGTATTTCTCGCGGGGATCAGCCCCAGCATTTT. V gene TRBV19 combines with J gene TRBJ1-5; D call uncertain. Between the trimmed V and J ends, which lost 3 bases and 5 bases, there was a span of 11 bases. The CDR3 has 14 amino acids. Germline assignment: CDR1 LNHDA and CDR2 SQIVND (reference sequence).

The chain links TRBV19 to TRBJ1-5; TRBD1 matches 8 bases. Trimming at V came to 5 bases and at J to 7 bases, leaving 7 bases not matched to a gene. Germline V gene sequence: CDR1 LNHDA, CDR2 SQIVND (reference sequence). CDR3 size: 14 residues. CDR3 sequence (DNA): TGTGCCAGTAGTTCCAGACAGGGGCGGCAGCCCCAGCATTTT. It yields the protein CASSSRQGRQPQHF.

V usage is TRBV7-4 and J usage is TRBJ2-7, with a tentative D call TRBD2 (5 bases). V lost 5 bases to trimming and J lost 6 bases, with 14 bases between them. This CDR3 is 13 amino acids long. Germline CDR1 and CDR2: SGHVT and SQSDAQ. The CDR3 loop is CASSHNRGAEQYF. The CDR3 DNA reads TGTGCCAGCAGCCATAATCGGGGTGCCGAGCAGTACTTC. Based on the CDR3 plus reference TRBV7-4 and TRBJ2-7, the full variable domain is GAGVSQSPRYKVAKRGRDVALRCDSISGHVTLYWYRQTLGQGSEVLTYSQSDAQRDKSGRPSGRFSAERPERSVSTLKIQRTEQGDSAVYLCASSHNRGAEQYFGPGTRLTVT.

This chain connects TRBV19 to TRBJ1-5; 8 positions agree with TRBD1. The CDR3 sequence is 16 residues long. The germline V gene has CDR1 LNHDA and CDR2 SQIVND (reference sequence). Unmatched junction bases numbered 2, after V lost 0 bases and J lost 1 base. The CDR3 DNA sequence: TGTGCCAGTAGTATAGATTGGACAGGGAGCAATCAGCCCCAGCATTTT. As protein: CASSIDWTGSNQPQHF. Full variable domain (rest looked up from reference TRBV19 and TRBJ1-5): DGGITQSPKYLFRKEGQNVTLSCEQNLNHDAMYWYRQDPGQGLRLIYYSQIVNDFQKGDIAEGYSVSREKKESFPLTVTSAQKNPTAFYLCASSIDWTGSNQPQHFGDGTRLSIL.

The chain recombines TRBV6-5 with TRBJ2-5, with TRBD1 identical over 7 bases. This CDR3 is built from 14 residues. CDR1 is MNHEY and CDR2 is SVGAGI in the germline V gene. V was pared by 7 bases and J by 6 bases, with 11 bases of the junction left unmatched. CDR3 in DNA: TGTGCCAGCAAAACTCTGACAGGGTGGAAGACCCAGTACTTC. It codes for CASKTLTGWKTQYF.

The V and J genes are TRBV6-5 and TRBJ1-1; D unresolved. CDR1 and CDR2 (germline): MNHEY, SVGAGI. This CDR3 contains 13 residues. The V and J ends lost 6 bases and 6 bases respectively, with 14 bases between them. The DNA for the CDR3 is TGTGCCAGCAGCGTCCACGGTCCCCCTGAAGCTTTCTTT. Encoded protein: CASSVHGPPEAFF.

This chain links TRBV11-3 with TRBJ2-3; 8 positions match TRBD1. The CDR3 has 15 amino acids. The germline V gene has CDR1 SGHNT and CDR2 YENEEA. The V and J ends lost 5 bases and 3 bases, in that order; junction bases with no gene match: 7. The CDR3 spells CASSLRQGRTDTQYF. CDR3 in DNA: TGTGCCAGCAGCCTAAGACAGGGGCGGACAGATACGCAGTATTTT. The variable domain in full, with the rest retrieved from reference TRBV11-3 and TRBJ2-3, is EAGVVQSPRYKIIEKKQPVAFWCNPISGHNTLYWYLQNLGQGPELLIRYENEEAVDDSQLPKDRFSAERLKGVDSTLKIQPAELGDSAVYLCASSLRQGRTDTQYFGPGTRLTVL.

This clone was seen a single time. The chain carries TRBV27 and TRBJ2-2, with 11 bases identical to TRBD2. After removal of 7 bases from V and 7 bases from J, the junction contained 8 bases not matched to a gene. This CDR3 has 15 amino acids. From germline, CDR1 is MNHEY and CDR2 SMNVEV (reference sequence). The CDR3: CASKPTSGSGGELFF. CDR3 coding DNA: TGTGCCAGCAAGCCCACTAGCGGGAGTGGCGGGGAGCTGTTTTTT.

The J gene is TRBJ1-1, the V gene TRBV29-1, with a possible D match to TRBD1 (6 bases). Germline values: CDR1 SQVTM, CDR2 ANQGSEA. V was clipped by 2 bases and J by 8 bases, with 15 bases between them. CDR3 length equals 13 residues. CDR3 region: CSVENSRTDEAFF. As DNA, the CDR3 is TGCAGCGTTGAAAACTCTCGGACAGACGAAGCTTTCTTT.

This rearrangement joins TRBV11-2 to TRBJ2-2, with TRBD2 as a possible D gene (6 bases). V was clipped by 4 bases and J by 5 bases, with 26 bases between them. The V gene's germline CDR1 is SGHAT and CDR2 FQNNGV. There are 19 residues in the CDR3. The CDR3 coding sequence is TGTGCCAGCAGCTCGCCGGGCCTAGCGAAGAGAGGAAGTACCGGGGAGCTGTTTTTT. This encodes CASSSPGLAKRGSTGELFF.

CDR3 residues: CASSLAGPTTYEQYF. CDR3 DNA sequence: TGTGCCAGCAGCTTAGCGGGCCCAACCACCTACGAGCAGTACTTC. The chain carries TRBV7-8 and TRBJ2-7, with D unresolved. The CDR3 extends over 15 amino acids. Trimming removed 0 bases at V and 2 bases at J, with 11 bases between. CDR1 is SGHVS, CDR2 FQNEAQ, per germline.

The chain employs TRBV5-1 and TRBJ2-1; no clear D gene. Germline V gene sequence: CDR1 SGHRS, CDR2 YFSETQ. CDR3 length: 14 residues. V was pared by 0 bases and J by 4 bases, with 8 bases between. CDR3 nucleotide sequence: TGCGCCAGCAGCTTGGATGGGCAGTACAATGAGCAGTTCTTC. Translating gives CASSLDGQYNEQFF.

This clone was seen only a few times. J is TRBJ1-1 and V is TRBV5-4; 10 positions match TRBD1. The V segment lost 3 bases and the J segment 6 bases; nucleotides outside the gene matches: 8. Germline CDR1 reads SGHNT; CDR2 reads YYREEE (reference sequence). This CDR3 comprises 15 residues. CDR3 coding DNA: TGTGCCAGCAGCTCGCGGGGGGACAGGGGTTCTGAAGCTTTCTTT. Amino acids: CASSSRGDRGSEAFF.

The chain employs TRBV29-1 and TRBJ1-1, with 7 nucleotides matching TRBD1. Germline assignment: CDR1 SQVTM and CDR2 ANQGSEA. V lost 7 bases to trimming and J lost 8 bases; unmatched junction nucleotides: 7. The CDR3 spans 11 residues. CDR3 bases: TGCAGCGCCGGGGGACAGACAGAAGCTTTCTTT. This gives the protein CSAGGQTEAFF.

The chain carries TRBV18 and TRBJ1-1, with TRBD1 matching 10 bases. The V gene end was trimmed by 3 bases and the J gene end by 4 bases; junction bases not matched to a gene: 5. The CDR3 is 15 residues long. Germline loops: CDR1 KGHSH, CDR2 LQKENI. The CDR3 here is CASSPSRDRGTEAFF. Written as DNA, the CDR3 is TGTGCCAGCTCACCTTCCCGGGACAGGGGCACTGAAGCTTTCTTT.

This clone was seen only once. The chain links TRBV5-1 to TRBJ2-7; 8 bases fit TRBD2. The CDR3 is made up of 16 amino acids. V lost 5 bases to trimming and J lost 5 bases; unmatched junction nucleotides: 15. Per the germline V gene, CDR1 is SGHRS and CDR2 is YFSETQ. The CDR3 nucleotides read TGCGCCAGCAGACCGGGGTCCTTGGACGGGAGGGACGAGCAGTACTTC. Translation gives CASRPGSLDGRDEQYF.

For the CDR3, the DNA is TGTGCCAGCCGCGGACAGGGAAAGAGGTCCAACTATGGCTACACCTTC. This translates into CASRGQGKRSNYGYTF. The chain is built from TRBV6-6 and TRBJ1-2; 8 bases match TRBD1. Trimming cost V 8 bases and J 2 bases; bases outside gene matches: 13. Germline CDR1 is MNHNY and CDR2 is SVGAGI (reference sequence). The CDR3 is made up of 16 amino acids.